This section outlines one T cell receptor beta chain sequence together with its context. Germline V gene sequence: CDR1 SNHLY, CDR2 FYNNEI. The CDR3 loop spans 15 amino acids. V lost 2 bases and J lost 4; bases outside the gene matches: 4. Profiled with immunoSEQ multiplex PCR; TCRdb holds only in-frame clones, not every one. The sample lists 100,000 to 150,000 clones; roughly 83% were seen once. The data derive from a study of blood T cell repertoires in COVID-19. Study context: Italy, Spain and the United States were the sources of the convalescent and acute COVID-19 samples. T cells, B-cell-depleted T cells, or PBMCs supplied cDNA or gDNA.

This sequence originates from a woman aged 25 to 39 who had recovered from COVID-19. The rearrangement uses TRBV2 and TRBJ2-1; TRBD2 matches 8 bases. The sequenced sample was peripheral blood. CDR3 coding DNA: TGTGCCAGCAGTGAAAAGGTAGCGGGGTACAATGAGCAGTTCTTC. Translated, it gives CASSEKVAGYNEQFF. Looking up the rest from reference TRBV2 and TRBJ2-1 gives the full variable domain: EPEVTQTPSHQVTQMGQEVILRCVPISNHLYFYWYRQILGQKVEFLVSFYNNEISEKSEIFDDQFSVERPDGSNFTLKIRSTKLEDSAMYFCASSEKVAGYNEQFFGPGTRLTVL.